This T cell receptor beta chain was observed in a study of neoadjuvant anti-PD-1 for oral cavity cancer. Overall study: Nivolumab at 3 mg/kg was mostly given biweekly, three to four doses, pre-surgery. Study observations and caveats: Treg/Th17 ratio rose with pretreatment blood and fell with post-treatment tumor TCRbeta clonality.

Time point given: after neoadjuvant nivolumab, at surgical resection. TCRdb's copy holds only in-frame clones and misses some; the assay was immunoSEQ multiplex PCR. The repertoire holds tens of thousands of clones, approximately 84% seen once, with about 3.7% in the top ten. V was pared by 2 bases and J by 2 bases, with 4 bases of the junction left unmatched. The CDR3 is 14 residues long. CDR1 and CDR2 from the germline V gene are GTSNPN and SVGIG (reference sequence). Concerning this clone itself: What it recognizes is unknown.

The sequenced sample was PBMCs, obtained after nivolumab (anti-PD-1) treatment. The V call is TRBV30, the J call TRBJ2-7, with TRBD1 matching over 9 bases. This receptor was obtained from a person aged 40 to 85 with oral cavity squamous cell carcinoma. CDR3 nucleotide sequence: TGTGCCTGGAGTACGGGACAGGGCCCCTACGAGCAGTACTTC. Translating gives CAWSTGQGPYEQYF.